Presented here are 4 T cell receptor beta chains from one specimen sequenced in a study of blood T cell repertoires in COVID-19 (TCRdb year 2020). Library preparation used the immunoSEQ multiplex PCR assay. This immuneACCESS table, as held by TCRdb, lists in-frame sequences with V and J called but not all clones. Of the missing ones, under half trace to an unresolved V gene in checked studies; the others have no known cause. The sample data list 200,000 to 300,000 clones, and more than 85% of these were observed just once. The top ten hold roughly 5% of the sample. The sample consisted of peripheral blood. These receptors came from a woman aged 55-70 years with COVID-19, enrolled during active disease.

The V and J genes are TRBV5-1 and TRBJ1-4; the match to TRBD1 covers 12 bases. Trimming removed 4 bases from V and 8 bases from J; junction bases left unmatched: 3. CDR1 is SGHRS, CDR2 YFSETQ, per germline. The CDR3 is made up of 14 amino acids. CDR3 nucleotide sequence: TGCGCCAGCAGCCAGGGGACAGGGGGCGAAAAACTGTTTTTT. Protein product: CASSQGTGGEKLFF.

The chain is built from TRBV13 and TRBJ1-2; 9 positions match TRBD1. This CDR3 is built from 13 residues. With V trimmed by 7 bases and J by 7 bases, 7 bases remained unmatched. In germline, CDR1 is PRHDT, CDR2 FYEKMQ (reference sequence). This chain's CDR3 is CASTVGQGLGYTF. CDR3 coding DNA: TGTGCCAGCACCGTAGGACAGGGGCTTGGCTACACCTTC.

The chain employs TRBV9 and TRBJ1-2; no clear D. This CDR3 is built from 12 residues. V lost 4 bases to trimming and J lost 2 bases, with 6 bases between them. Germline CDR1 SGDLS, CDR2 YYNGEE. CDR3 protein: CASSPGNYGYTF. CDR3 coding DNA: TGTGCCAGCAGCCCAGGAAACTATGGCTACACCTTC.

The chain couples TRBV27 to TRBJ1-3; tentatively, D is TRBD1 (6 bases). CDR1 MNHEY and CDR2 SMNVEV come from the germline V gene (reference sequence). This CDR3 region has 15 residues. The V end was cut by 2 bases, the J end by 4 bases, with 12 bases between. The CDR3 sequence: CASSLGRGSGNTIYF. CDR3 coding DNA: TGTGCCAGCAGTTTAGGCAGGGGTTCGGGAAACACCATATATTTT.